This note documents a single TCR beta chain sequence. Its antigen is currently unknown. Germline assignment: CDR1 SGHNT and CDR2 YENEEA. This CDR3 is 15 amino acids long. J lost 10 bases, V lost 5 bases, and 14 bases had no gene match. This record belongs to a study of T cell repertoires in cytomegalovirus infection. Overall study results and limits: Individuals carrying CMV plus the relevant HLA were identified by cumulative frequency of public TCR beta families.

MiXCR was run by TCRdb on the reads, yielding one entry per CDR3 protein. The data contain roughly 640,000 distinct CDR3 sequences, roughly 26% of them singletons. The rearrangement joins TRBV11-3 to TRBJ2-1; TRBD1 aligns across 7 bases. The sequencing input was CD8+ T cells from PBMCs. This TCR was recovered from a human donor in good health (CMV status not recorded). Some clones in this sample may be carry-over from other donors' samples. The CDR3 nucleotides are TGTGCCAGCAGCCCCCGGGACAGCCCTCGGAGGGAGCAGTTCTTC. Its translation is CASSPRDSPRREQFF. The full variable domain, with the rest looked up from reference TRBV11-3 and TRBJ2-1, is EAGVVQSPRYKIIEKKQPVAFWCNPISGHNTLYWYLQNLGQGPELLIRYENEEAVDDSQLPKDRFSAERLKGVDSTLKIQPAELGDSAVYLCASSPRDSPRREQFFGPGTRLTVL.